The entry below gives a single T cell receptor (beta chain) sequence along with its context. Naivety among CD8 cells was defined by CD45RO negativity and positive CCR7 selection, thereby excluding terminally differentiated effector memory CD45RA+ cells. This specimen belongs to a study of shared clonotypes between healthy human individuals. The V and J ends lost 6 bases and 0 bases, in that order; junction bases with no gene match: 7. The CDR3 has 14 amino acids. Germline V gene data show CDR1 as SQVTM and CDR2 as ANQGSEA. TCRdb's copy holds only in-frame clones and misses some; the assay was immunoSEQ multiplex PCR. The data hold a few million clones, with roughly 93% observed a single time.

This TCR derives from a man aged 18 to 29 in good health. Some clones in this sample may be carry-over from other donors' samples. Sequencing used naive CD8+ T cells from PBMCs. The chain links TRBV29-1 to TRBJ2-5, with 7 positions matching TRBD1. In nucleotides, the CDR3 is TGCAGCGTCGAGGGGGCTATCCACCAAGAGACCCAGTACTTC. Its protein product is CSVEGAIHQETQYF.